Following are 25 T cell receptor beta chains from one sample sequenced in a study of vaccination and CD4 T cells after COVID-19. Noted treatment: roughly nine-day PBMC culture with coronavirus spike peptide pools or control peptides (ViraFEST assay). The Oncomine TCR Beta short-read assay was applied to DNA of cultured CD4+ T cells. TCRdb called the PCR reads again in MiXCR, with one record for every CDR3 protein. This table has 9,500 to 14,000 distinct CDR3 sequences, over 50% appearing once. These TCRs are of unknown antigen specificity. Sequences were obtained from CD4+ T cells from blood, cultured in vitro. The receptor source for this set is a human donor who had recovered from COVID-19.

This clonotype showed up just a few times. The V and J genes are TRBV28 and TRBJ1-2, with D uncertain. CDR1 and CDR2 from the germline V gene are MDHEN and SYDVKM. This CDR3 has 13 residues. Trimming cost V 4 bases and J 1 base, with 7 bases left between them. The CDR3 DNA reads as TGTGCCAGCAGTTACAAAGGTAACTATGGCTACACCTTC. Protein sequence: CASSYKGNYGYTF.

V gene TRBV10-1 combines with J gene TRBJ2-5; D is possibly TRBD2 (6 bases). There are 14 residues in the CDR3. CDR1 is WNHNN, CDR2 SYGVQD, per germline (reference sequence). Deletions cut 3 bases from V and 4 bases from J, with 12 bases between. CDR3 residues: CASSERGRRETQYF. The CDR3 DNA is TGCGCCAGCAGTGAAAGAGGGAGGCGAGAGACCCAGTACTTC.

This clonotype has only a few counts. V is TRBV4-1 and J is TRBJ1-2, with D unresolved. The germline V gene encodes CDR1 MGHRA and CDR2 YSYEKL. The V end was cut by 0 bases, the J end by 9 bases, with 11 bases between. CDR3 size: 13 residues. CDR3 in amino acids: CASSQDWGMRYTF. The CDR3 nucleotides are TGCGCCAGCAGCCAAGATTGGGGTATGCGCTACACCTTC.

The V call is TRBV20-1, the J call TRBJ2-7; D is undetermined. The CDR3 runs 12 residues. Germline V gene data show CDR1 as DFQATT and CDR2 as SNEGSKA (reference sequence). In nucleotides, the CDR3 is TGCAGCGTTTTGGTGAGAGCCTACGAGCAGTACTTC. It yields the protein CSVLVRAYEQYF.

This clonotype was found a few times. The chain's CDR3 is CASSVGQGRGNTIYF. DNA of the CDR3: TGTGCCAGCAGTGTCGGGCAGGGGAGAGGAAACACCATATATTTT. The chain links TRBV2 to TRBJ1-3; TRBD1 might be the D (6 bases). V was cut by 4 bases and J by 4 bases, with 14 bases left in between. The CDR3 has 15 amino acids. Looked up from germline, CDR1 is SNHLY and CDR2 is FYNNEI.

The J gene is TRBJ1-1, the V gene TRBV20-1, with 8 bases that match TRBD1. Trimming at V came to 0 bases and at J to 2 bases, leaving 11 bases not matched to a gene. The CDR3 is 17 amino acids. CDR1 is DFQATT, CDR2 SNEGSKA, per germline (reference sequence). The chain's CDR3 is CSARDPYRGSINTEAFF. CDR3 DNA sequence: TGCAGTGCTAGAGATCCGTACAGGGGGAGTATAAACACTGAAGCTTTCTTT.

The chain joins TRBV7-2 to TRBJ2-3; TRBD2 agrees at 9 bases. The germline V gene has CDR1 SGHTA and CDR2 FQGNSA. J was trimmed by 6 bases and V by 3 bases; bases with no gene match: 7. The CDR3 runs to 15 residues. CDR3 in amino acids: CASSFSFTSGDTQYF. CDR3 nucleotide sequence: TGTGCCAGCAGCTTTAGTTTTACTAGCGGGGATACGCAGTATTTT.

There are a few counts of this clonotype. CDR3 nucleotide sequence: TGTGCCAGCAGCAAAGAGGTCCCCCTAGAAGGACTAGCGGGGGGGGCCACAGATACGCAGTATTTT. It is translated as CASSKEVPLEGLAGGATDTQYF. The chain links TRBV21-1 to TRBJ2-3; the table's D call of TRBD2 was not tested on the DNA. TRBV21-1 corresponds to a pseudogene. The CDR3 contains 22 residues.

The chain carries TRBV6-4 and TRBJ1-1; D may be TRBD1 (5 bases). With 4 bases removed from V and 5 bases from J, the gap between germline ends came to 11 bases. Germline-derived CDR1 and CDR2 are MRHNA and SNTAGT. This CDR3 spans 13 amino acids. Written as DNA, the CDR3 is TGTGCCAGCAGTGTTGAAGGGGCTACTGAAGCTTTCTTT. This sequence encodes CASSVEGATEAFF.

Comment on this clonotype: A much larger clone differs by one base, so this may be a read error. J is TRBJ2-3 and V is TRBV11-2; TRBD2 is a possible D gene (5 bases). V lost 3 bases to trimming and J lost 2 bases, with 18 bases between them. In germline, CDR1 is SGHAT, CDR2 FQNNGV. The CDR3 covers 17 residues. CDR3 sequence reads: CASSLEGRPTHTDTQYF. Here the CDR3 DNA reads TGTGCCAGCAGCTTGGAAGGGAGACCCACCCACACAGATACGCAGTATTTT.

This clonotype was found a few times. The J gene is TRBJ2-1, the V gene TRBV11-3; D perhaps matches TRBD1 (6 bases). This CDR3 has 13 residues. The V and J ends lost 5 bases and 9 bases respectively, with 14 bases between them. The germline V gene encodes CDR1 SGHNT and CDR2 YENEEA. Here the CDR3 reads CASSGTGQGEQFF. The CDR3 region has the DNA TGTGCCAGCAGCGGAACAGGGCAGGGTGAGCAGTTCTTC.

This chain joins TRBV6-5 and TRBJ1-1, with unresolved D. V dropped 4 bases and J dropped 4 bases, with 13 bases sitting between them. The germline V gene encodes CDR1 MNHEY and CDR2 SVGAGI. The CDR3 spans 14 residues. The CDR3 spells CASSFGPRSTEAFF. The CDR3 DNA reads as TGTGCCAGCAGTTTCGGACCCCGATCCACTGAAGCTTTCTTT.

The V gene is TRBV2, the J gene TRBJ2-1, with D uncertain. The CDR3 is 13 residues long. Germline V lookup: CDR1 SNHLY, CDR2 FYNNEI. Trimming pared 4 bases from V and 6 bases from J, leaving 10 bases between. CDR3 region: CASSGQRPNEQFF. In DNA form, the CDR3 reads TGTGCCAGCAGTGGGCAGAGGCCCAATGAGCAGTTCTTC.

This rearrangement joins TRBV20-1 to TRBJ2-3, with D perhaps matching TRBD1 or TRBD2 (5 bases each). Trimming took off 6 bases at V and 2 bases at J, with 18 bases between the two ends. The CDR3 is 15 amino acids. Germline lookup yields CDR1 DFQATT and CDR2 SNEGSKA (reference sequence). CDR3 in amino acids: CSARTGRALTDTQYF. DNA of the CDR3: TGCAGTGCCCGCACGGGACGGGCCCTCACAGATACGCAGTATTTT.

This clonotype was counted between two and nine times. The chain couples TRBV3-1 to TRBJ1-1; D not resolved. CDR3 size: 16 residues. The germline V and J ends were trimmed by 4 bases and 1 base, with 16 bases remaining between them. CDR1 is LGHDT, CDR2 YNNKEL, per germline (reference sequence). The CDR3 is CASSPALVRPNTEAFF. As DNA, the CDR3 is TGTGCCAGCAGCCCCGCTCTTGTCCGCCCGAACACTGAAGCTTTCTTT. The full variable domain, in which reference TRBV3-1 and TRBJ1-1 provide the parts outside the CDR3, is DTAVSQTPKYLVTQMGNDKSIKCEQNLGHDTMYWYKQDSKKFLKIMFSYNNKELIINETVPNRFSPKSPDKAHLNLHINSLELGDSAVYFCASSPALVRPNTEAFFGQGTRLTVV.

This CDR3 reads CASSRVSTDTQYF. CDR3 nucleotide sequence: TGTGCCAGTAGTCGGGTGTCCACAGATACGCAGTATTTT. The V gene is TRBV19, the J gene TRBJ2-3; D gene uncertain. CDR1 and CDR2 from the germline V gene are LNHDA and SQIVND (reference sequence). The ends were cut back, 5 bases at V and 2 bases at J, with 8 bases in the middle. This CDR3 is built from 13 residues.

This clonotype was detected only a few times. The chain has TRBV7-2 and TRBJ1-5; tentative D call: TRBD1 (5 bases). Germline V lookup: CDR1 SGHTA, CDR2 FQGNSA. The CDR3 has 16 amino acids. Trimming left V 2 bases short and J 2 bases short, with 13 bases between. The CDR3 DNA reads TGTGCCAGCAGCTTATATGCGGGGCGAGGCAATCAGCCCCAGCATTTT. Translated: CASSLYAGRGNQPQHF.

The genes are TRBV28 and TRBJ1-1; 7 bases match TRBD1. J lost 6 bases, V lost 6 bases, and 7 bases had no gene match. CDR1 MDHEN and CDR2 SYDVKM come from the germline V gene. This CDR3 is 13 amino acids long. The CDR3 region has the DNA TGTGCCAGCAGACTAGGGGGCTGGGCTGAAGCTTTCTTT. It encodes CASRLGGWAEAFF.

The chain links TRBV20-1 to TRBJ2-3; 15 bases agree with TRBD2. There are 14 residues in the CDR3. The J segment lost 3 bases and the V segment lost 5 bases, leaving 0 bases of the junction unmatched. Germline-derived CDR1 and CDR2 are DFQATT and SNEGSKA (reference sequence). The CDR3 protein is CSAGTSGRTDTQYF. In DNA, the CDR3 is TGCAGTGCTGGGACTAGCGGGAGGACAGATACGCAGTATTTT.

The V gene is TRBV6-1, the J gene TRBJ1-1, with 7 bases fitting TRBD1. The CDR3 extends over 14 amino acids. CDR1 is MNHNS, CDR2 SASEGT, per germline. J was trimmed by 2 bases and V by 5 bases; bases with no gene match: 5. This CDR3 reads CASSLGTVNTEAFF. CDR3 in DNA: TGTGCCAGCAGTCTAGGGACAGTTAACACTGAAGCTTTCTTT.

The chain uses TRBV6-1 and TRBJ1-5; maybe TRBD1 (5 bases). V was pared by 8 bases and J by 7 bases, with 18 bases between. Germline lookup yields CDR1 MNHNS and CDR2 SASEGT. This CDR3 has 14 residues. The CDR3 sequence: CASDKGGGEQPQHF. CDR3 nucleotides: TGTGCCAGCGATAAGGGTGGAGGGGAACAGCCCCAGCATTTT.

Only a few counts were recorded for this clonotype. The gene calls are TRBV27 and TRBJ2-3; the D is unclear. The CDR3 loop spans 13 amino acids. Trimming removed 0 bases from V and 5 bases from J, with 6 bases in between. Per the germline V gene, CDR1 is MNHEY and CDR2 is SMNVEV (reference sequence). The CDR3 DNA reads as TGTGCCAGCAGTTTATCCAGGAGAGATACGCAGTATTTT. Protein: CASSLSRRDTQYF.

The V gene is TRBV20-1, the J gene TRBJ2-2; TRBD2 aligns across 8 bases. Germline lookup yields CDR1 DFQATT and CDR2 SNEGSKA (reference sequence). Trimming at V came to 0 bases and at J to 6 bases, leaving 9 bases not matched to a gene. The CDR3 has 16 residues. The CDR3 region has the DNA TGCAGTGCTAGAGATCGTCTGCGGGGGGTCTCCGGGGAGCTGTTTTTT. Residues: CSARDRLRGVSGELFF.

The rearrangement uses TRBV7-9 and TRBJ2-2; 9 positions agree with TRBD2. Per the germline V gene, CDR1 is SEHNR and CDR2 is FQNEAQ (reference sequence). This CDR3 is 17 amino acids long. V gave up 3 bases and J gave up 5 bases; unmatched junction bases: 10. The CDR3 is CASSFGGLAGVTGELFF. The CDR3, as DNA: TGTGCCAGCAGCTTTGGAGGTTTAGCGGGAGTAACCGGGGAGCTGTTTTTT.

The chain joins TRBV6-2 or TRBV6-3 to TRBJ1-1, with TRBD1 as a possible D gene (5 bases). Per the germline V gene, CDR1 is MNHEY and CDR2 is SVGEGT. The CDR3 consists of 17 residues. The V end was cut by 5 bases, the J end by 7 bases, with 26 bases between. The CDR3 sequence: CASSTNSGLRAVNEAFF. CDR3 nucleotides: TGTGCCAGCAGTACGAATTCAGGGTTGAGGGCCGTAAATGAAGCTTTCTTT.